Sequencing of this TCR beta chain was carried out in a study of regulatory T cells in long-lasting Graves disease. Both iRepertoire HTBI primers and Arm-PCR of CDR3 regions were used to build the TCR beta libraries. MiXCR, run by TCRdb on the multiplex PCR reads, gives a single entry per CDR3 protein. The profile shows 550,000 to 650,000 distinct CDR3 sequences, about 16% of them singletons. Time point described: newly diagnosed GD, antithyroid drugs for less than 3 months. Researchers made the TCR library from RNA that was extracted from PBMCs. The CDR3 has 14 amino acids. V shed 2 bases and J shed 5 bases, with 12 bases lying between them. Germline CDR1 and CDR2: SGHRS and YFSETQ. This sample was also put to use in a study of T cells in Graves' hyperthyroidism and ophthalmopathy.

Material: peripheral blood mononuclear cells (PBMCs), obtained at new diagnosis, from a patient treated with antithyroid drugs. The J gene is TRBJ2-3, the V gene TRBV5-1; D may be TRBD1 (6 bases). The receptor was derived from a man aged 18 to 30 with Graves disease. The CDR3 DNA is TGCGCCAGCAGCTTTTCACAGGGTATAGATACGCAGTATTTT. Protein sequence: CASSFSQGIDTQYF.